This T cell receptor (beta chain) stems from a study of regulatory T cells in long-lasting Graves disease. This clonotype was found many times. Sample time point: newly diagnosed GD, antithyroid drugs for less than 3 months. Researchers made the TCR library from RNA that was extracted from PBMCs. Both iRepertoire HTBI primers and Arm-PCR of CDR3 regions were used to build the TCR beta libraries. TCRdb passed the multiplex PCR reads through MiXCR, listing each CDR3 protein once. The repertoire includes about 520,000 distinct CDR3 sequences, 12% of them detected once, and 8% to 10% sits in the top ten. The V gene lost 3 bases and the J gene lost 10 bases, with 10 bases spanning the gap. This CDR3 has 13 amino acids. Germline-derived CDR1 and CDR2 are WNHNN and SYGVQD (reference sequence). The data were also submitted as part of a second study, on T cells in Graves' hyperthyroidism and ophthalmopathy. That source adds: Primed by the HTBI set, a first-round RT-PCR was run on the TCR CDR3.

The TCR sequence derives from a young woman with Graves disease. This sequence joins TRBV10-1 and TRBJ1-6; no definite D call. Sequencing used peripheral blood mononuclear cells (PBMCs), obtained at new diagnosis, from a patient treated with antithyroid drugs. This chain's CDR3 is CASSDEPGSPLHF. CDR3 DNA sequence: TGCGCCAGCAGTGACGAACCCGGCTCACCCCTCCACTTT.